This TCR beta chain was recovered during a study of B cell selection in AIRE deficiency. General observations from the study: Healthy donors alone shared more than 30% of some 3,300 Treg sequences; patients alone approximately 9.1%.

The sorted conventional CD4 T cells were gated as CD4+CD127+. Only in-frame clones appear in the TCRdb table, and some are missing; sequencing was by immunoSEQ multiplex PCR. The data show about 24,000 clones, roughly 96% seen once. Between the trimmed V and J ends, which lost 4 bases and 7 bases, there was a span of 14 bases. Germline loops: CDR1 KGHSH, CDR2 LQKENI. The length of the CDR3 is 14 residues. Concerning this clone itself: The antigen remains undetermined.

The sequenced sample was conventional CD4+ T cells sorted from PBMCs. This rearrangement joins TRBV18 to TRBJ2-4, with D possibly matching TRBD1 (6 bases). The sequence was collected from a human donor with AIRE deficiency. The DNA for the CDR3 is TGTGCCAGCTCACAGTCGGGGCAGGGGAACATTCAGTACTTC. This translates into CASSQSGQGNIQYF.